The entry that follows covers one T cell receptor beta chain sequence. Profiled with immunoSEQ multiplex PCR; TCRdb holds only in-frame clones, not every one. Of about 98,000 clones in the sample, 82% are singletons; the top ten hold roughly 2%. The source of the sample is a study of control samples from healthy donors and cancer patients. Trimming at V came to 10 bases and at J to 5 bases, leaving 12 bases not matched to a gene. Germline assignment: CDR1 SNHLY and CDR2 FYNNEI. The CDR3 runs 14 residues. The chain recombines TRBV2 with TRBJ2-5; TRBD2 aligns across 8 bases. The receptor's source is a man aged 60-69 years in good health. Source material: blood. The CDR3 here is CATFRLARTETQYF. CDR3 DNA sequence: TGTGCCACCTTTCGACTAGCGCGTACGGAGACCCAGTACTTC.